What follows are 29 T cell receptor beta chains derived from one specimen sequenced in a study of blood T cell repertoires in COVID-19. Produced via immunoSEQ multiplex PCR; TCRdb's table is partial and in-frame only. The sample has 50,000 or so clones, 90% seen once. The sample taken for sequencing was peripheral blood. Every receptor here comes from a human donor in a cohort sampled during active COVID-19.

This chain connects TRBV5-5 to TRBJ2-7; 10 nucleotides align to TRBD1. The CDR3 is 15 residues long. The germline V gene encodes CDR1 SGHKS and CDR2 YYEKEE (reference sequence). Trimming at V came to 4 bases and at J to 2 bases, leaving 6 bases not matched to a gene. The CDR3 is CASSLPGTGAYEQYV. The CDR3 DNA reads TGTGCCAGCAGCCTCCCGGGGACAGGGGCCTACGAGCAGTACGTC.

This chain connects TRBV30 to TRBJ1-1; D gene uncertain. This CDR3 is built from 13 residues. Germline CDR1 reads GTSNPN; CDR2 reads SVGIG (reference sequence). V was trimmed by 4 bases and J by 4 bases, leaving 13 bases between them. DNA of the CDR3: TGTGCCTGGAACGGAATCCGGGGCACTGAAGCTTTCTTT. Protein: CAWNGIRGTEAFF.

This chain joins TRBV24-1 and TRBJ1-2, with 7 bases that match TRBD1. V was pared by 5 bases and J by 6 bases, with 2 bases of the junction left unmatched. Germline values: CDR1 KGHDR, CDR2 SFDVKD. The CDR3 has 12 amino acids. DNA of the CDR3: TGTGCCACCAGTGGACAGGGAGATGGCTACACCTTC. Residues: CATSGQGDGYTF.

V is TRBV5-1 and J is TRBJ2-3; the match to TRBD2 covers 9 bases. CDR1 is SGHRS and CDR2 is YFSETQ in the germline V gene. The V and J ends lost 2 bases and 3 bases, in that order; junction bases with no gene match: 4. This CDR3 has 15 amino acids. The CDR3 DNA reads TGCGCCAGCAGCTTAGGCGGGAGGGAAACAGATACGCAGTATTTT. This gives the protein CASSLGGRETDTQYF.

The CDR3 bases are TGTGCCAGCAGCGTAGGGACTTTAAACTATGGCTACACCTTC. Residues: CASSVGTLNYGYTF. The J gene is TRBJ1-2, the V gene TRBV9, with no clear D. The germline CDR1 and CDR2 sequences are SGDLS and YYNGEE. V gave up 0 bases and J gave up 2 bases, with 8 bases separating them. The CDR3 runs to 14 residues.

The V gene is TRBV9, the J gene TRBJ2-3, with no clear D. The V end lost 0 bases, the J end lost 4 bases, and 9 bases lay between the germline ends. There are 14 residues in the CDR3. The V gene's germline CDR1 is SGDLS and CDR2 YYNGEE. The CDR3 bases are TGTGCCAGCAGCGTAGTCGAGTCCCCAGATACGCAGTATTTT. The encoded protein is CASSVVESPDTQYF.

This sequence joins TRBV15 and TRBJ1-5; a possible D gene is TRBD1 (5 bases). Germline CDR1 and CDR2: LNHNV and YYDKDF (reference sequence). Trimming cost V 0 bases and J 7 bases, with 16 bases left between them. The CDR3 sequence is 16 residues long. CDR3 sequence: CATSRDFGGMGQPQHF. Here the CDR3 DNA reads TGTGCCACCAGCAGAGATTTCGGGGGGATGGGGCAGCCCCAGCATTTT. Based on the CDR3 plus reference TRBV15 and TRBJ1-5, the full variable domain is DAMVIQNPRYQVTQFGKPVTLSCSQTLNHNVMYWYQQKSSQAPKLLFHYYDKDFNNEADTPDNFQSRRPNTSFCFLDIRSPGLGDTAMYLCATSRDFGGMGQPQHFGDGTRLSIL.

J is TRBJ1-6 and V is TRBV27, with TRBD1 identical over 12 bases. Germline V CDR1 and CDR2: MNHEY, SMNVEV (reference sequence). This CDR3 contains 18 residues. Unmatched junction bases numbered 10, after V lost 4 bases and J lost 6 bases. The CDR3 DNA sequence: TGTGCCAGCAGTTCCGGGACAGGGGGCGCGTCGGCTAATTCACCCCTCCACTTT. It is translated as CASSSGTGGASANSPLHF.

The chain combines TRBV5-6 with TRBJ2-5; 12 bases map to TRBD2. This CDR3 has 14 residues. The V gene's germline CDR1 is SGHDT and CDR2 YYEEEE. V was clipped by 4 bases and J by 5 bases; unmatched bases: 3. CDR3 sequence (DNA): TGTGCCAGCAGCGGACTAGCGGGAAAGGAGACCCAGTACTTC. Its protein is CASSGLAGKETQYF.

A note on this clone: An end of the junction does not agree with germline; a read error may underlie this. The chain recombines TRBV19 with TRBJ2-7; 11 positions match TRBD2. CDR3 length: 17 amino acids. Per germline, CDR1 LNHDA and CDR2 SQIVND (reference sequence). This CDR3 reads CASSDPGLADRIRGLHF. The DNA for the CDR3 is TGTGCCAGTAGTGACCCGGGACTAGCGGATAGAATTCGAGGTCTGCACTTC.

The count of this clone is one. The CDR3 DNA follows: TGTGCCAGCAGGGGGACAGGGTCCTACAATGAGCAGTTCTTC. As protein: CASRGTGSYNEQFF. V and J are TRBV6-6 and TRBJ2-1; 9 nucleotides agree with TRBD1. The germline V gene encodes CDR1 MNHNY and CDR2 SVGAGI (reference sequence). Losses at the gene ends were 6 bases for V and 1 base for J; bases not matched to a gene: 1. The CDR3 has 14 residues.

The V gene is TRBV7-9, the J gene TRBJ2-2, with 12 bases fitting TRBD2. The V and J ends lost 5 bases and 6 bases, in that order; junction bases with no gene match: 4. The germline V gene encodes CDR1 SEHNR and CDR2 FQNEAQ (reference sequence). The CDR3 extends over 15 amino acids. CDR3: CASSPASGRAGELFF. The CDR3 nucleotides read TGTGCCAGCAGCCCAGCTAGCGGGAGGGCCGGGGAGCTGTTTTTT.

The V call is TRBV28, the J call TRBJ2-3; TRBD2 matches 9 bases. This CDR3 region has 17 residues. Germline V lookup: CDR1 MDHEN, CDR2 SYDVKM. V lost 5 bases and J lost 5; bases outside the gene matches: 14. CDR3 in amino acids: CASSPLGGGRAVDTQYF. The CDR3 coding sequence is TGTGCCAGCAGTCCCCTGGGGGGCGGGAGGGCCGTAGATACGCAGTATTTT.

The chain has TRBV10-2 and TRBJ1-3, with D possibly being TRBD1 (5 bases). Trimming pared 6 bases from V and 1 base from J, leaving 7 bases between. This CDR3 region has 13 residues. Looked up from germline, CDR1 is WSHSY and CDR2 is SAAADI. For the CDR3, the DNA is TGCGCCAGCAGCAGGGAATCTGGAAACACCATATATTTT. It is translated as CASSRESGNTIYF.

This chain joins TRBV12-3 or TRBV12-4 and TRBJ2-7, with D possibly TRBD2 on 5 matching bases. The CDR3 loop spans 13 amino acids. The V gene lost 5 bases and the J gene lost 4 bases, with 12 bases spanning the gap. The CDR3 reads CASSRIGIYEQYF. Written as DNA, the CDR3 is TGTGCCAGCAGTCGAATCGGGATTTACGAGCAGTACTTC.

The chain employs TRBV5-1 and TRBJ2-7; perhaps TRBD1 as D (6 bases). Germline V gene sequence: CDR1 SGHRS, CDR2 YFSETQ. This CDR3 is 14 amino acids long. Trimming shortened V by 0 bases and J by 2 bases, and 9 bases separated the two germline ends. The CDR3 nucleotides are TGCGCCAGCAGCTTGGAAGGGGGTACCTACGAGCAGTACTTC. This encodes CASSLEGGTYEQYF.

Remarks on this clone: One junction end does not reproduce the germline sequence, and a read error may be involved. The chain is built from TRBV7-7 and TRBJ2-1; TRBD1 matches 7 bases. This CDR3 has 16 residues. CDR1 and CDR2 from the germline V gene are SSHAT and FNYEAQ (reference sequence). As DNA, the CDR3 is TGTGCTAGCAGCTCACAACCGGGACAGCGCTACAATGAGCAGTTCTTC. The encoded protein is CASSSQPGQRYNEQFF.

CDR3 sequence reads: CASRQGEAGANVLTF. The CDR3 region has the DNA TGTGCCAGCAGACAGGGGGAGGCCGGGGCCAACGTCCTGACTTTC. The rearrangement uses TRBV2 and TRBJ2-6, with TRBD1 matching over 8 bases. The junction had 5 bases not matched to a gene; V was cut back by 6 bases and J by 4 bases. This CDR3 region has 15 residues. Germline CDR1 reads SNHLY; CDR2 reads FYNNEI.

The CDR3 DNA reads as TGCAGCGTTGAAGATGGGAGACAGGGGAGCGAGCAGTACTTC. This sequence encodes CSVEDGRQGSEQYF. The V call is TRBV29-1, the J call TRBJ2-7; 8 bases fit TRBD1. CDR1 is SQVTM, CDR2 ANQGSEA, per germline. This CDR3 region has 14 residues. V lost 0 bases and J lost 6; bases outside the gene matches: 7.

CDR3 sequence: CASSNEVLNTEAFF. As DNA, the CDR3 is TGTGCCAGCAGTAACGAGGTATTGAACACTGAAGCTTTCTTT. The chain has TRBV2 and TRBJ1-1, with D unclear. The CDR3 totals 14 residues. With 5 bases removed from V and 0 bases from J, the gap between germline ends came to 10 bases. Germline V gene sequence: CDR1 SNHLY, CDR2 FYNNEI.

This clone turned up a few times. CDR3 DNA sequence: TGTGCCAGCAGTCGGACAGGGGGAAGGGGGTCACCCCTCCACTTT. It yields the protein CASSRTGGRGSPLHF. The rearrangement joins TRBV27 to TRBJ1-6; 10 bases fit TRBD1. Losses at the gene ends were 5 bases for V and 10 bases for J; bases not matched to a gene: 8. The CDR3 covers 15 residues. The V gene's germline CDR1 is MNHEY and CDR2 SMNVEV (reference sequence).

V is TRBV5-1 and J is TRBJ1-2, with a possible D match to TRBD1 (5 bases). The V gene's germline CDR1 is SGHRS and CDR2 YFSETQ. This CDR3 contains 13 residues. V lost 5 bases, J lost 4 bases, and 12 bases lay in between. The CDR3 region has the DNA TGCGCCAGCAGTGGCAGGGTTGCCTATGGCTACACCTTC. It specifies CASSGRVAYGYTF.

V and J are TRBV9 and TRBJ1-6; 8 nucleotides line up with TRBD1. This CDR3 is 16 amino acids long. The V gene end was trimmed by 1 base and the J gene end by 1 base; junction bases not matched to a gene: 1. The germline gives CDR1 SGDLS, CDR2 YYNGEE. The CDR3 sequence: CASSVQGASYNSPLHF. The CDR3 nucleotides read TGTGCCAGCAGCGTACAGGGGGCGTCCTATAATTCACCCCTCCACTTT. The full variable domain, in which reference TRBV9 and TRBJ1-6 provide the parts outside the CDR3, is DSGVTQTPKHLITATGQRVTLRCSPRSGDLSVYWYQQSLDQGLQFLIQYYNGEERAKGNILERFSAQQFPDLHSELNLSSLELGDSALYFCASSVQGASYNSPLHFGNGTRLTVT.

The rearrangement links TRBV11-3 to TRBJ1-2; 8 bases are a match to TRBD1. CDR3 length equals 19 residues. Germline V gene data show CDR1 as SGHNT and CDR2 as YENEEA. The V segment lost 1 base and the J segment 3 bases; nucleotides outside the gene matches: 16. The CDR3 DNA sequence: TGTGCCAGCAGCTTAGGTTCTGGGGCCCCAGGGGGCGGTGACTATGGCTACACCTTC. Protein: CASSLGSGAPGGGDYGYTF.

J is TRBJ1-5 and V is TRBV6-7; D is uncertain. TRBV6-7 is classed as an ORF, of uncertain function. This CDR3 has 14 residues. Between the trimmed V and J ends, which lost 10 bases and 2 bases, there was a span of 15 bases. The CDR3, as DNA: TGTGCCAAAACTGCTAACTCCGGCAATCAGCCCCAGCATTTT. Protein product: CAKTANSGNQPQHF.

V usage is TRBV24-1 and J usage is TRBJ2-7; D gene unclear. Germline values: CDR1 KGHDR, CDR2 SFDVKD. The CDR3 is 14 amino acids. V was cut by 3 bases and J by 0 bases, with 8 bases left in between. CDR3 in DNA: TGTGCCACCAGTGATACGAGGAACTCCTACGAGCAGTACTTC. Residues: CATSDTRNSYEQYF.

The CDR3 coding sequence is TGTGCCAGCCTACGGGTAGAGGGCACAGATACGCAGTATTTT. Amino acid sequence: CASLRVEGTDTQYF. The gene calls are TRBV21-1 and TRBJ2-3; the D call TRBD2 from the table was never checked on the DNA. TRBV21-1 is annotated as a pseudogene. The CDR3 loop spans 14 amino acids.

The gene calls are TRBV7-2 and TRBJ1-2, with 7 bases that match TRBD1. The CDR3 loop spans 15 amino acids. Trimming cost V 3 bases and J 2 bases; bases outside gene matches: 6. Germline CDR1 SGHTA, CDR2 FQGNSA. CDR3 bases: TGTGCCAGCAGCTTGGGACAAGGGGGCAACTATGGCTACACCTTC. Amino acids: CASSLGQGGNYGYTF.

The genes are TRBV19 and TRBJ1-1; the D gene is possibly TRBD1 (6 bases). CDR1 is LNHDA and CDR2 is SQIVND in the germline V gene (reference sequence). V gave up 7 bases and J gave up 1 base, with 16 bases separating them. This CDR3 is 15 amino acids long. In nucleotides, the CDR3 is TGTGCCAGTACTAGGGACATCGTTCGGAACACTGAAGCTTTCTTT. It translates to CASTRDIVRNTEAFF.